This TCR beta chain was found in a study of T cell responses to AZD1222 COVID-19 vaccine. In this sample, this clone turned up once. Only in-frame clones appear in the TCRdb table, and some are missing; sequencing was by immunoSEQ multiplex PCR. This repertoire shows 100,000 to 150,000 clones, 88% found once; its top ten account for less than 6%. Germline V CDR1 and CDR2: SQVTM, ANQGSEA. This CDR3 is 10 amino acids long. V shed 4 bases and J shed 3 bases, with 3 bases lying between them. The chain employs TRBV29-1 and TRBJ1-2, with unresolved D. The sequence came from an adult in good health. The sequences come from peripheral blood, collected on day 0 of AZD1222 vaccination. In DNA form, the CDR3 reads TGCAGCGTTGCGTACTATGGCTACACCTTC. Amino acid sequence: CSVAYYGYTF.